This T cell receptor (beta chain) comes out of a study of blood T cell repertoires in COVID-19. Study-level information: T cells, B-cell-depleted T cells, or PBMCs provided the cDNA or gDNA that served as material.

In the study's own analysis: Estimated nucleated cell counts came from reference gene primer amplification. Measured with immunoSEQ multiplex PCR; TCRdb has only the in-frame clones, and not every one. V and J calls and clone size are given by that table; D and trimming were obtained from the DNA. The sample lists around 140,000 clones; roughly 89% were seen once. The CDR3 consists of 13 residues. The germline V gene has CDR1 ENHRY and CDR2 SYGVKD. With V trimmed by 8 bases and J by 7 bases, 7 bases remained unmatched. Those enrolled in Seattle joined during active infection and were followed longitudinally afterward.

Material for sequencing was peripheral blood. The clonotype was recovered from a man aged 55 to 70 with COVID-19, enrolled during active disease. The chain links TRBV10-3 to TRBJ1-2, with TRBD1 matching 10 bases. The DNA of the CDR3 is TGTGCCATCCAGACAGGGGGCGCCGGTGGCTACACCTTC. Translating gives CAIQTGGAGGYTF.